Described below is a single T cell receptor beta chain sequence and its context. Only in-frame clones appear in the TCRdb table, and some are missing; sequencing was by immunoSEQ multiplex PCR. The profile shows over 150,000 clones, around 86% of them singletons. This entry is derived from a study of blood T cell repertoires in COVID-19. Study background: Samples taken during acute and convalescent COVID-19 were collected in the United States, Italy and Spain.

This CDR3 is 12 amino acids long. With 5 bases removed from V and 8 bases from J, the gap between germline ends came to 9 bases. Per the germline V gene, CDR1 is SGHTA and CDR2 is FQGTGA. Those enrolled in Seattle joined during active infection and were followed longitudinally afterward. What was sequenced was peripheral blood. The sequence came from a man between 60 and 75 years old with COVID-19, enrolled during active disease. This chain connects TRBV7-3 to TRBJ2-2; unclear D gene. CDR3 sequence: CASSRPRGELFF. Written as DNA, the CDR3 is TGTGCCAGCAGCCGTCCCCGGGGGGAGCTGTTTTTT.